A single sample gave rise to the 20 T cell receptor beta chains below, sequenced in a study of persistence of HIV-infected CD4 T cells. This was the immunoSEQ version 4 assay in survey mode. Sequenced by immunoSEQ multiplex PCR; TCRdb stores in-frame clones only, minus some. The profile shows 30,000 to 45,000 clones, roughly 80% of them singletons. Their specific antigens are unknown. Cells were stimulated with CMV-infected fibroblast lysates at approximately 10 ug/mL. Memory cells lacking CD40L and CD69 with high CD45RO were sorted. The sample in question was CD4+ T cells sorted from PBMCs after approximately 20-hour stimulation, obtained from a patient who received antiretroviral therapy. These receptor sequences come from an adult man with HIV who was CMV-seropositive.

This chain links TRBV6-5 with TRBJ2-4, with D perhaps matching TRBD2 (6 bases). Germline CDR1 MNHEY, CDR2 SVGAGI. V was clipped by 0 bases and J by 8 bases, with 14 bases between them. CDR3 size: 15 residues. CDR3 in amino acids: CASSYSGSRGDIQYF. The CDR3 DNA reads as TGTGCCAGCAGTTACTCGGGGTCCCGCGGGGACATTCAGTACTTC.

This clone occurred once. One end of the junction varies from germline; a read error may be responsible. V is TRBV5-6 and J is TRBJ1-1; D possibly corresponds to TRBD1 (6 bases). This CDR3 has 13 amino acids. The germline gives CDR1 SGHDT, CDR2 YYEEEE. The CDR3: CASTLGRGAEAFF. The CDR3 coding sequence is TGTGCCAGCACCTTGGGTAGGGGGGCTGAAGCTTTCTTT.

This clone was seen only once. The rearrangement joins TRBV9 to TRBJ2-1, with 7 bases identical to TRBD2. This CDR3 contains 15 residues. Unmatched junction bases numbered 4, after V lost 0 bases and J lost 4 bases. The germline V gene encodes CDR1 SGDLS and CDR2 YYNGEE. The CDR3 DNA follows: TGTGCCAGCAGCGTAGTTGAGCGGGGATACAATGAGCAGTTCTTC. It translates to CASSVVERGYNEQFF.

The CDR3 is CATSRGGGMQYF. The CDR3 coding sequence is TGTGCCACCAGCAGAGGAGGGGGAATGCAGTACTTC. The gene calls are TRBV15 and TRBJ2-7, with a weak D call TRBD1 (6 bases). Per the germline V gene, CDR1 is LNHNV and CDR2 is YYDKDF (reference sequence). There are 12 residues in the CDR3. Trimming took off 1 base at V and 9 bases at J, with 10 bases between the two ends.

The chain is built from TRBV5-5 and TRBJ2-7; TRBD1 matches at 11 bases. Germline CDR1 and CDR2: SGHKS and YYEKEE (reference sequence). Trimming removed 5 bases from V and 6 bases from J; junction bases left unmatched: 10. This CDR3 contains 15 residues. The CDR3 region is CASSLGLGQGGEQYF. DNA for the CDR3: TGTGCCAGCAGTCTGGGGCTGGGACAGGGGGGCGAGCAGTACTTC.

The chain employs TRBV12-3 or TRBV12-4 and TRBJ1-2, with TRBD1 as a possible D gene (5 bases). Trimming cost V 3 bases and J 5 bases, with 10 bases left between them. The CDR3 is 13 amino acids. The DNA of the CDR3 is TGTGCCAGCAGTTTTGGGACTCGATATGGCTACACCTTC. It specifies CASSFGTRYGYTF.

The chain has TRBV6-5 and TRBJ2-7; TRBD2 aligns across 12 bases. This CDR3 contains 13 residues. Germline-derived CDR1 and CDR2 are MNHEY and SVGAGI. Germline trimming cut 6 bases from V and 4 bases from J; bases unmatched to any gene: 1. CDR3 sequence (DNA): TGTGCCAGCAGCGGACTAGCGGGGTACGAGCAGTACTTC. Its translation is CASSGLAGYEQYF.

V usage is TRBV7-9 and J usage is TRBJ2-7; 9 bases are a match to TRBD1. Trimming took 5 bases from V and 7 from J; bases not matched to a gene: 9. Germline CDR1 and CDR2: SEHNR and FQNEAQ (reference sequence). The CDR3 spans 14 residues. The CDR3 DNA reads as TGTGCCAGCAGCGCCGGGACAGGGAAACAAGAGCAGTACTTC. This encodes CASSAGTGKQEQYF.

The J gene is TRBJ1-4, the V gene TRBV2, with a possible D match to TRBD1 (5 bases). Per germline, CDR1 SNHLY and CDR2 FYNNEI. Trimming took off 6 bases at V and 7 bases at J, with 6 bases between the two ends. The CDR3 has 11 amino acids. The CDR3 is CASRGPEKLFF. The CDR3 coding sequence is TGTGCCAGCAGGGGGCCTGAAAAACTGTTTTTT.

CDR3 nucleotides: TGTGCCAGTAGTAGGGGGACGTCTACCTACGAGCAGTACTTC. Translation: CASSRGTSTYEQYF. This chain connects TRBV19 to TRBJ2-7, with D perhaps given as TRBD1 or TRBD2 (5 bases each). Trimming cost V 4 bases and J 2 bases, with 12 bases left between them. The V gene's germline CDR1 is LNHDA and CDR2 SQIVND (reference sequence). This CDR3 is built from 14 residues.

The chain carries TRBV27 and TRBJ1-2; TRBD1 might be the D (6 bases). CDR1 is MNHEY, CDR2 SMNVEV, per germline (reference sequence). V gave up 7 bases and J gave up 0 bases, with 12 bases separating them. The CDR3 spans 14 residues. As DNA, the CDR3 is TGTGCCAGCACAAAGGACAGTACTAACTATGGCTACACCTTC. This codes for CASTKDSTNYGYTF.

The chain joins TRBV27 to TRBJ2-3, with D perhaps matching TRBD2 (6 bases). Germline V gene sequence: CDR1 MNHEY, CDR2 SMNVEV (reference sequence). The CDR3 is 14 amino acids. Trimming removed 2 bases at V and 2 bases at J, with 8 bases between. The chain's CDR3 is CASSLVDYTDTQYF. As DNA, the CDR3 is TGTGCCAGCAGTTTAGTGGACTACACAGATACGCAGTATTTT.

Sample share makes this clone medium-sized. This chain connects TRBV2 to TRBJ1-2, with TRBD1 matching 7 bases. V lost 7 bases to trimming and J lost 5 bases; unmatched junction nucleotides: 7. Germline V gene data show CDR1 as SNHLY and CDR2 as FYNNEI. The CDR3 is 13 amino acids. The CDR3 spells CASTPTGSYGYTF. The CDR3 nucleotides are TGTGCCAGCACCCCGACAGGGTCGTATGGCTACACCTTC.

V gene TRBV10-1 combines with J gene TRBJ1-3; D is unresolved. V gave up 7 bases and J gave up 1 base, with 5 bases separating them. Germline loops: CDR1 WNHNN, CDR2 SYGVQD (reference sequence). This CDR3 has 12 amino acids. DNA for the CDR3: TGCGCCAGCAAGGGTTCTGGAAACACCATATATTTT. It yields the protein CASKGSGNTIYF.

In its sample, this clone was seen a few times. The chain joins TRBV2 to TRBJ1-6; D may be TRBD1 (6 bases). The CDR3 spans 13 residues. The germline V and J ends were trimmed by 6 bases and 8 bases, with 11 bases remaining between them. Per germline, CDR1 SNHLY and CDR2 FYNNEI. The CDR3 sequence is CASSSYRDSPLHF. CDR3 bases: TGTGCCAGCAGCTCTTACAGGGATTCACCCCTCCACTTT.

This rearrangement joins TRBV7-6 to TRBJ2-3; D remains unclear. CDR1 and CDR2 (germline): SGHVS, FNYEAQ. This CDR3 contains 13 residues. Between the trimmed V and J ends, which lost 0 bases and 5 bases, there was a span of 6 bases. DNA for the CDR3: TGTGCCAGCAGCTTAGCGCTGAAAGATACGCAGTATTTT. Encoded protein: CASSLALKDTQYF.

V usage is TRBV20-1 and J usage is TRBJ1-1; a possible D gene is TRBD1 (5 bases). Germline CDR1 and CDR2: DFQATT and SNEGSKA (reference sequence). V dropped 3 bases and J dropped 2 bases, with 19 bases sitting between them. The CDR3 length is 16 residues. CDR3 DNA sequence: TGCAGTGCTAGTCGAAGGCAGGGCAAGCCTAACACTGAAGCTTTCTTT. It yields the protein CSASRRQGKPNTEAFF.

This rearrangement joins TRBV3-1 (or the pseudogene TRBV3-2) to TRBJ2-3; no clear D. Trimming cost V 4 bases and J 4 bases, with 15 bases left between them. The CDR3 has 15 residues. The germline V gene encodes CDR1 LGHDT and CDR2 YNNKEL (reference sequence). The CDR3 DNA follows: TGTGCCAGCAGCCTCCTGCCCCCTGGCGCAGATACGCAGTATTTT. Amino acid sequence: CASSLLPPGADTQYF.

The chain joins TRBV14 to TRBJ2-4; D not resolved. The V gene lost 2 bases and the J gene lost 7 bases, with 3 bases spanning the gap. This CDR3 has 11 residues. Germline CDR1 is SGHDN and CDR2 is FVKESK. The CDR3 nucleotides are TGTGCCAGCAGCCAATTCAACATTCAGTACTTC. Translated: CASSQFNIQYF.

The rearrangement links TRBV12-3 or TRBV12-4 to TRBJ1-1; TRBD1 matches 8 bases. The CDR3 has 13 residues. V trimming: 6 bases; J trimming: 6 bases; junction bases outside the gene matches: 6. Written as DNA, the CDR3 is TGTGCCAGCAGGGACAGGGCGGGATCTGAAGCTTTCTTT. Translated, it gives CASRDRAGSEAFF.